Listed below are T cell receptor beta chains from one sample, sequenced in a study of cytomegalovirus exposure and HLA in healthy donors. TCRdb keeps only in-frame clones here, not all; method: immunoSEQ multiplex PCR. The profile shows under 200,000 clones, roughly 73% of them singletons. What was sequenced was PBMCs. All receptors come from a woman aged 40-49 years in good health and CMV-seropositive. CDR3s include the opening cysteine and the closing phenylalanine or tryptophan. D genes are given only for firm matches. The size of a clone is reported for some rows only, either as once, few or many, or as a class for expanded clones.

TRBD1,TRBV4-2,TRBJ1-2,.,TGTGCCAGCAGCCGCGAGACAGGGGGCCACTATGGCTACACCTTC,CASSRETGGHYGYTF
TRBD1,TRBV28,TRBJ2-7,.,TGTGCCAGCACCCGGGACAGGGGGACCTACGAGCAGTACTTC,CASTRDRGTYEQYF
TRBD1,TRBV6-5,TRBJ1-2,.,TGTGCCAGCAGTTCCCCGGGACAGGTTAACTATGGCTACACCTTC,CASSSPGQVNYGYTF
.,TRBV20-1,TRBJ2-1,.,TGCAGTGCTAGACTAGAGGAGCAGTTCTTC,CSARLEEQFF
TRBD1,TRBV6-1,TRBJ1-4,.,TGTGCCAGCAGTGGTTTACAGGGGGAAAATGAAAAACTGTTTTTT,CASSGLQGENEKLFF
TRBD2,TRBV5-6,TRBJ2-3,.,TGTGCCAGCAGCCCGGGACTAGCGGGTCATACGCAGTATTTT,CASSPGLAGHTQYF
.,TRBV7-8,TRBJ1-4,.,TGTGCCAGCAGCTTCCTGCACAGGAGGGGTAATGAAAAACTGTTTTTT,CASSFLHRRGNEKLFF
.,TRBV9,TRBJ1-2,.,TGTGCCAGCAGCGTATCTCAGGTTTCCTATGGCTACACCTTC,CASSVSQVSYGYTF
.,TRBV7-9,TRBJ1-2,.,TGTGCCAGCAGCTTAGACTCGGGATACTATGGCTACACCTTC,CASSLDSGYYGYTF
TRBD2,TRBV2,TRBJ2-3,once,TGTGCCAGCACGACCGGGGGGAGTACGCAGTATTTT,CASTTGGSTQYF
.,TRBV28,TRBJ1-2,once,TGTGCCAGTACGGGGGGCAACTATGGCTACACCTTC,CASTGGNYGYTF
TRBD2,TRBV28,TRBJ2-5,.,TGTGCCAGCTCGGGAGGCGGGGTGGAGACCCAGTACTTC,CASSGGGVETQYF
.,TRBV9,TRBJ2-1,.,TGTGCCAGCAGCGTAGGAAGGGATCTTAGGGGATACAATGAGCAGTTCTTC,CASSVGRDLRGYNEQFF
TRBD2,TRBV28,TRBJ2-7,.,TGTGCCAGCAGTTTAATAGCGGGAGGGACCTACGAGCAGTACTTC,CASSLIAGGTYEQYF
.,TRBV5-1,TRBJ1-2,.,TGCGCCAGCAGCCACACACAGGGATACTATGGCTACACCTTC,CASSHTQGYYGYTF
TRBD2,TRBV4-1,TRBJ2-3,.,TGCGCCAGCAGCCAAGTGTTCAAGCGGGAGGCGGATACGCAGTATTTT,CASSQVFKREADTQYF
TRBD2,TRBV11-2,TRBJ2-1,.,TGTGCCAGCAGCTTAGACTGGGGAGGGAGCTACAATGAGCAGTTCTTC,CASSLDWGGSYNEQFF
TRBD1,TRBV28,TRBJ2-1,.,TGTGCCAGCAGCCCCCTGGGACAGGGGGCGGTTGAGCAGTTCTTC,CASSPLGQGAVEQFF
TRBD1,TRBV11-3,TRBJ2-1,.,TGTGCCAGCAGCTGGGGGACAGACACTATCGACAATGAGCAGTTCTTC,CASSWGTDTIDNEQFF
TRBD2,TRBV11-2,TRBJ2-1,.,TGTGCCAGCAGCAACCGGAGGGCGGGAGTTGAGCAGTTCTTC,CASSNRRAGVEQFF
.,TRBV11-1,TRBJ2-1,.,TGTGCCAGCAGCTTCGAGCTGGGCGGGATTAACAATGAGCAGTTCTTC,CASSFELGGINNEQFF
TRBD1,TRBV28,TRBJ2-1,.,TGTGCCAGCCTTAGTAGGACAGGGGGCTACAATGAGCAGTTCTTC,CASLSRTGGYNEQFF
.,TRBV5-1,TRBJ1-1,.,TGCGCCAGCAGCTTGGACACCCTGAACACTGAAGCTTTCTTT,CASSLDTLNTEAFF
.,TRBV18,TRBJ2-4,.,TGTGCCAGCTCACCAACCGTCAGGTCACTAGCCAAAAACATTCAGTACTTC,CASSPTVRSLAKNIQYF
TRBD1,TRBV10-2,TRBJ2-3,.,TGCGCCAGCAGTGAGATCGGGACAGGAGACACAGATACGCAGTATTTT,CASSEIGTGDTDTQYF
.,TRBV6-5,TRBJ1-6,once,TGTGCCAGCAGTTATGGGACATCTCATAATTCACCCCTCCACTTT,CASSYGTSHNSPLHF
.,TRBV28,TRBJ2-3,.,TGTGCCAGCAGGGAGGCGGGGAGCACAGATACGCAGTATTTT,CASREAGSTDTQYF
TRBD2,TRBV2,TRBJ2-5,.,TGTGCCAGCAGGGGGGGGTACCAAGAGACCCAGTACTTC,CASRGGYQETQYF
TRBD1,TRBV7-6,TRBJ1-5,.,TGTGCCAGCAGCTTGGGGGACAGGGAATTTTTTGTAAGCAATCAGCCCCAGCATTTT,CASSLGDREFFVSNQPQHF
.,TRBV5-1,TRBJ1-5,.,TGCGCCAGCAGCCAATATGGGGCAGGGCCCCAGCATTTT,CASSQYGAGPQHF
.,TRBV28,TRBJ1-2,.,TGTGCCAGCAGTTTACGAGCCAACTATAGCTACACCTTC,CASSLRANYSYTF
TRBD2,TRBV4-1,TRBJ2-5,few,TGCGCCAGCAGCCCCCGCGGACTAGCCGCCGAGACCCAGTACTTC,CASSPRGLAAETQYF
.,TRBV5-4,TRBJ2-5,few,TGTGCCAGCAGCCAACCGGGACTTCAAGAGACCCAGTACTTC,CASSQPGLQETQYF
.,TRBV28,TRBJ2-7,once,TGTGCCAGCAGTCCTGGGAGGACCTACGAGCAGTACTTC,CASSPGRTYEQYF
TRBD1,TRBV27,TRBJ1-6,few,TGTGCCAGCAGTTTAACCGGGACAGCCGAACCCCTCCACTTT,CASSLTGTAEPLHF
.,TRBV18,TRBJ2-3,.,TGTGCCAGCTCAACCAGTGCTGCGGGGCGGGATACGCAGTATTTT,CASSTSAAGRDTQYF
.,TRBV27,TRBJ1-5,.,TGTGCCAGCAGTTTCCGACAGGGCAATCAGCCCCAGCATTTT,CASSFRQGNQPQHF
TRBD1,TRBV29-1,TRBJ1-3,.,TGCAGCGTCGGGAGGGACAGATCCGACACCATATATTTT,CSVGRDRSDTIYF
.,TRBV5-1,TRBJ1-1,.,TGCGCCAGCAGCTCCCAGGGGTCCACTGAAGCTTTCTTT,CASSSQGSTEAFF
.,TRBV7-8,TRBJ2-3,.,TGTGCCAGCAGCCCGTATGTTCGGCGGGCGGGGCCACCAGATACGCAGTATTTT,CASSPYVRRAGPPDTQYF
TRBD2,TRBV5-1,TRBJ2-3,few,TGCGCCAGCAGCTTTAGCGGGAGGAGCGCAGATACGCAGTATTTT,CASSFSGRSADTQYF
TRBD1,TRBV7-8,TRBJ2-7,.,TGTGCCAGCAGCCGCTGGGGGGGGACAGGGCAGGCCGAGCAGTACTTC,CASSRWGGTGQAEQYF
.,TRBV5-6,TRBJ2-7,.,TGTGCCAGCAGCTTTTTGGACTGGAACTTCTACGAGCAGTACTTC,CASSFLDWNFYEQYF
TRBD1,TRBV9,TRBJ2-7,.,TGTGCCAGCAGCGTAGGGGGGACAGGGTTTTACGAGCAGTACTTC,CASSVGGTGFYEQYF
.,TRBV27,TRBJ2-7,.,TGTGCCAGCAGTTCCCACTACGAGCAGTACTTC,CASSSHYEQYF
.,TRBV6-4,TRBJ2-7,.,TGTGCCAGCAGTGACGAGGGTCCGAAGGACTACGAGCAGTACTTC,CASSDEGPKDYEQYF
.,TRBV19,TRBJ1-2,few,TGTGCCAGTAGTTTAAGGGGTAACTATGGCTACACCTTC,CASSLRGNYGYTF
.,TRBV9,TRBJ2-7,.,TGTGCCAGCAGCGGATCCAATCCAGACGAGCAGTACTTC,CASSGSNPDEQYF
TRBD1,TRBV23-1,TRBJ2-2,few,TGCGCCAGCAGTCCCCCCGGACAGGCCTTCACCGGGGAGCTGTTTTTT,CASSPPGQAFTGELFF
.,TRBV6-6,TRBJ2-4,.,TGTGCCAGCAGTTACACTCTAGCCAAAAACATTCAGTACTTC,CASSYTLAKNIQYF
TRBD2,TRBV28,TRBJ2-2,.,TGTGCCAGCAGGAGTTTTTCGCGGAGCGGGAGGGGAACCGGGGAGCTGTTTTTT,CASRSFSRSGRGTGELFF
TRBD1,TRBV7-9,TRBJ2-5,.,TGTGCCAGCAGCTTAGCGGGGACAGGGACCGAGACCCAGTACTTC,CASSLAGTGTETQYF